The T cell receptor beta chain described here comes from a study of shared clonotypes between healthy human individuals. The CDR3 loop spans 14 amino acids. V gave up 3 bases and J gave up 5 bases; unmatched junction bases: 5. CDR1 is SNHLY, CDR2 FYNNEI, per germline. TCRdb keeps only in-frame clones here, not all; method: immunoSEQ multiplex PCR. The profile shows roughly 2,000,000 clones, about 95% of them singletons. This clone was counted at least ten times. CD45RO negativity and positive selection for CCR7 defined naive CD8 cells, a population that excluded terminally differentiated effector memory CD45RA+ cells.

Input material: naive CD8+ T cells sorted from blood. The TCR comes from a man aged 18 to 29 in good health. The rearrangement joins TRBV2 to TRBJ1-2; TRBD1 matches 8 bases. The CDR3 bases are TGTGCCAGCAGTGAGGGACAGGAGGGATATGGCTACACCTTC. Residues: CASSEGQEGYGYTF.